This T cell receptor (beta chain) was captured by sequencing in a study of T cells in Graves' hyperthyroidism and ophthalmopathy (dated by TCRdb to about 2019). Regarding the research as a whole: Peripheral blood was sampled at the time of initial diagnosis, prior to any treatment. The paper reports TCR Vbeta CDR3 sequencing of approximately 140 peripheral blood samples: fewer than 50 ophthalmopathy, under 80 hyperthyroidism and approximately 17 progressor patients. Once sampling was done, hyperthyroidism patients were given methimazole at a starting dose of 30 mg daily, whereas ophthalmopathy patients were given high-dose intravenous methylprednisolone. Prospective prediction of ophthalmopathy was tested in an independent validation cohort consisting of about 19 hyperthyroidism patients and some 17 patients who later progressed to ophthalmopathy. In more than 5 Graves' hyperthyroidism patients, the study also compared T-cell repertoires from thyroid tissue with T-cell repertoires from blood. TCR V-J signatures able to tell the groups apart were searched for in a discovery cohort of 95 or so patients, of whom around 43 had Graves' ophthalmopathy and around 58 had stable Graves' hyperthyroidism. For training and testing, the approximately 92 patients in the discovery cohort were randomly divided in a 7:3 ratio. The paper's findings and limits, for the study overall: A 13 V-J signature model separated ophthalmopathy from stable hyperthyroidism, with 87.88% sensitivity and about 81% specificity in cross-validation and 80%/75% in testing. Sample size was not statistically predetermined, and blinding of investigators to group allocation was not performed. Most expanded thyroid clonotypes (frequency above 0.001) were also detected in blood, a finding suggesting that blood repertoires may reflect thyroid immune responses. In validation, progression to ophthalmopathy was predicted by the model with 70.59% sensitivity and 72% to 80% specificity, a median of about 6.4 months before onset.

Spanning cysteine to phenylalanine, the CDR3 consists of 14 amino acids. Kept here is only the CDR3 DNA, which spans 42 bases and is read in frame from base 1. The V and J ends are trimmed by 5 bases and 6 bases, leaving 11 bases between them. Per the germline V gene, MNHNS is the CDR1 and SASEGT is the CDR2. This clonotype was seen ten or more times. Its recognized antigen is unknown. One base away there is no much larger clone; base qualities are not given. Amplification of TCR beta CDR3 regions was carried out from RNA transcripts. For the first round of RT-PCR on the TCR CDR3, the HTBI primer set was used together with the Qiagen OneStep RT-PCR kit. The libraries were constructed in a second round of multiplex PCR and then size-selected and purified. Sequencing of the libraries was done on an Illumina HiSeq2000 using paired-end 100 bp reads. Processing in the source paper ran as follows. SOAPnuke was used to process the raw data, with reads discarded if the reads contained adapters or uncalled bases, had a mean Phred below 15, or lacked an exact constant-primer or identifier match. High-quality paired reads were merged with COPE v1.2.5, and unique nucleotide sequences were defined as clonotypes. MiTCR v1.1 was used to align clonotypes to the IMGT TRBV, TRBD and TRBJ reference segments. Analysis was restricted to V-J combinations with a frequency above 0.0001, which covered approximately 99% of repertoires. A TCS score was defined as the ratio of F50 (clonal expansion) to E x V (chaos), with BLOSUM62-based TCRdist applied between CDR3 peptides within each V-J. Welch's t-statistics and random forest reduced 514 V-J features to under 15, which were used in a naive Bayes classifier (R e1071). The public reads were reprocessed in TCRdb via fastp at Q25 and MiXCR, keeping in-frame beta chains. Rows are unified per CDR3 protein, each entry keeping the most common DNA and genes. TCRdb's processing, not the study's, gives the V and J calls here. The sample table shows 200,000 to 250,000 distinct CDR3 sequences, and about a sixth are seen once. Roughly 50% of the sample belongs to the ten largest clones.

Stable Graves' hyperthyroidism was defined as no progression to ophthalmopathy during 18 months of follow-up. Hyperthyroidism patients were aged 18 to 65 years and newly diagnosed, with disease duration of less than 2 months. Exclusion was applied to patients with uncontrolled infections, other autoimmune diseases, pregnancy or lactation. Diagnoses were established on the basis of clinical symptoms, serum thyroxine and TRAb, thyroid ultrasound, and orbital computed tomography. PBMCs were isolated from roughly 10 ml of fresh peripheral blood by Ficoll-Paque density gradient centrifugation. Total RNA was extracted using Trizol reagent, and RNA quality was assessed on an Agilent 2100 Bioanalyzer.

Recombination linked TRBV6-1 to TRBJ1-6, with TRBD1 perhaps the D gene, on 5 matching bases. Material: blood. The receptor was derived from a woman in her 50s with Graves' hyperthyroidism. The nucleotide sequence reads as follows: TGTGCCAGCAGTTCACATAGGGGTAATTCACCCCTCCACTTT. This sequence encodes CASSSHRGNSPLHF.